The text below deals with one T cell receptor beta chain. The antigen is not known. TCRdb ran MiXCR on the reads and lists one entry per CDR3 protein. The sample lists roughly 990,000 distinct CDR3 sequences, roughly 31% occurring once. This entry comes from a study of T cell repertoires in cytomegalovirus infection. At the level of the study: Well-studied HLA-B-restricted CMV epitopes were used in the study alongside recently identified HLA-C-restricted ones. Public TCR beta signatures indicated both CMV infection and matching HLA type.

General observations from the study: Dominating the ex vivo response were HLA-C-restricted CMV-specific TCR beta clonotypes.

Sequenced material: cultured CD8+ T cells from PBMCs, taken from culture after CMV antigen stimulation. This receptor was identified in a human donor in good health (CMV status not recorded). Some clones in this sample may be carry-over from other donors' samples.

This chain's CDR3 is CASSLRTSGALETQYF. The CDR3 coding sequence is TGCGCCAGCAGCTTGAGGACTAGCGGGGCACTGGAGACCCAGTACTTC. V usage is TRBV5-1 and J usage is TRBJ2-5, with 12 positions matching TRBD2. The CDR3 covers 16 residues. CDR1 and CDR2 (germline): SGHRS, YFSETQ. Trimming removed 1 base from V and 5 bases from J; junction bases left unmatched: 6.